One and the same sample provided the 18 T cell receptor beta chains below, sequenced in a study of T cell responses to AZD1222 COVID-19 vaccine. Clones were sequenced by immunoSEQ multiplex PCR, and TCRdb holds only the in-frame ones, with some missing. The table records about 200,000 clones, about 94% of them present only once. Source: peripheral blood, taken 28 days after the second AZD1222 dose. These receptors were obtained from an adult who received the AZD1222 COVID-19 vaccine.

This chain uses TRBV28 with TRBJ2-7; D gene unclear. This CDR3 has 12 residues. Trimming left V 3 bases short and J 4 bases short, with 7 bases between. Germline V gene lookup returns CDR1 MDHEN and CDR2 SYDVKM. The CDR3 sequence is CASSLPGYEQYF. The CDR3, as DNA: TGTGCCAGCAGTTTGCCTGGGTACGAGCAGTACTTC.

V is TRBV7-7 and J is TRBJ1-5, with 7 bases lining up with TRBD1. The trim removed 5 bases at V and 2 bases at J, leaving 6 bases unmatched. Germline V gives CDR1 SSHAT, CDR2 FNYEAQ (reference sequence). The CDR3 covers 15 residues. CDR3 sequence (DNA): TGTGCCAGCAGCCCCAGGGGGGCGGGCAATCAGCCCCAGCATTTT. It encodes CASSPRGAGNQPQHF.

The chain links TRBV10-1 to TRBJ2-2, with D hard to call. In germline, CDR1 is WNHNN, CDR2 SYGVQD (reference sequence). CDR3 length equals 14 residues. V was shortened by 3 bases and J by 5 bases, with 10 bases between the two germline ends. The CDR3 sequence is CASSEGSTTGELFF. The CDR3 DNA reads as TGCGCCAGCAGTGAAGGTTCTACAACCGGGGAGCTGTTTTTT.

The chain joins TRBV5-4 to TRBJ2-7; TRBD2 aligns across 8 bases. The CDR3 has 15 residues. In germline, CDR1 is SGHNT, CDR2 YYREEE (reference sequence). V shed 0 bases, J shed 1 base, and the junction held 3 bases outside the gene matches. The CDR3 bases are TGTGCCAGCAGCTTGGCCGGGGGGGGATCCTACGAGCAGTACTTC. It yields the protein CASSLAGGGSYEQYF.

This clone has only a few counts. The rearrangement links TRBV28 to TRBJ1-2; perhaps TRBD1 as D (6 bases). The CDR3 spans 15 residues. The germline V and J ends were trimmed by 6 bases and 0 bases, with 14 bases remaining between them. The V gene's germline CDR1 is MDHEN and CDR2 SYDVKM. In DNA, the CDR3 is TGTGCCAGCAGAGCTTCTAACAGGGCTAACTATGGCTACACCTTC. Its protein is CASRASNRANYGYTF.

The chain has TRBV5-1 and TRBJ1-1, with 7 bases fitting TRBD1. This CDR3 comprises 16 residues. V shed 4 bases and J 10 bases; nucleotides not matched to a gene: 19. The germline CDR1 and CDR2 sequences are SGHRS and YFSETQ. The CDR3 nucleotides are TGCGCCAGCAGCCTCCTAGGGGACAGCTCTTCCCAGGTAGCTTTCTTT. It yields the protein CASSLLGDSSSQVAFF. Based on the CDR3 plus reference TRBV5-1 and TRBJ1-1, the full variable domain is KAGVTQTPRYLIKTRGQQVTLSCSPISGHRSVSWYQQTPGQGLQFLFEYFSETQRNKGNFPGRFSGRQFSNSRSEMNVSTLELGDSALYLCASSLLGDSSSQVAFFGQGTRLTVV.

The rearrangement links TRBV18 to TRBJ1-2; 7 bases fit TRBD1. This CDR3 is 17 amino acids long. Germline trimming cut 3 bases from V and 0 bases from J; bases unmatched to any gene: 10. Germline V gene sequence: CDR1 KGHSH, CDR2 LQKENI. CDR3 nucleotides: TGTGCCAGCTCACCTTGGGACAGCAGCTTTACTAACTATGGCTACACCTTC. It yields the protein CASSPWDSSFTNYGYTF.

The chain has TRBV30 and TRBJ1-2; D unclear. The germline V gene encodes CDR1 GTSNPN and CDR2 SVGIG (reference sequence). Deletions cut 7 bases from V and 1 base from J, with 10 bases between. There are 12 residues in the CDR3. The CDR3 protein is CAYAEDNYGYTF. The CDR3 coding sequence is TGTGCCTACGCGGAGGATAACTATGGCTACACCTTC.

The V and J genes are TRBV28 and TRBJ2-3; 7 bases map to TRBD2. Germline V CDR1 and CDR2: MDHEN, SYDVKM. The CDR3 is 15 residues long. V lost 2 bases, J lost 3 bases, and 5 bases stayed unmatched. CDR3: CASSLTSAGTDTQYF. In nucleotides, the CDR3 is TGTGCCAGCAGTTTAACTAGCGCGGGGACAGATACGCAGTATTTT.

V usage is TRBV6-5 and J usage is TRBJ2-7, with D perhaps TRBD1 (5 bases). Trimming stripped 6 bases from V and 1 base from J, with 16 bases between. Looked up from germline, CDR1 is MNHEY and CDR2 is SVGAGI. The CDR3 is made up of 15 amino acids. CDR3 region: CASSRTWKGSYEQYF. The CDR3 nucleotides are TGTGCCAGCAGCAGGACATGGAAAGGGTCCTACGAGCAGTACTTC.

The chain has TRBV4-1 and TRBJ2-1; D possibly corresponds to TRBD1 (6 bases). CDR3 length: 16 residues. CDR1 and CDR2 from the germline V gene are MGHRA and YSYEKL. V lost 4 bases, J lost 7 bases, and 20 bases lay in between. Here the CDR3 reads CASSRREQGDLNEQFF. DNA for the CDR3: TGCGCCAGCAGCCGAAGGGAACAGGGTGATTTAAATGAGCAGTTCTTC.

The sample holds a few counts of this clone. The chain employs TRBV10-1 and TRBJ2-7, with D maybe TRBD1 (6 bases). The V end lost 5 bases, the J end lost 5 bases, and 19 bases lay between the germline ends. Germline CDR1 reads WNHNN; CDR2 reads SYGVQD (reference sequence). The length of the CDR3 is 15 residues. The CDR3 DNA follows: TGCGCCAGCAGTCCCCCAGGGGTCAGGGCCCACGAGCAGTACTTC. This encodes CASSPPGVRAHEQYF.

V and J are TRBV12-3 or TRBV12-4 and TRBJ2-5, with D uncertain. This CDR3 comprises 13 residues. Deletions cut 2 bases from V and 4 bases from J, with 8 bases between. The CDR3 DNA reads TGTGCCAGCAGTTTAAACGACCGAGAGACCCAGTACTTC. Protein product: CASSLNDRETQYF.

The chain couples TRBV6-5 to TRBJ2-1; D remains ambiguous. The CDR3 totals 11 residues. Per the germline V gene, CDR1 is MNHEY and CDR2 is SVGAGI. V was pared by 2 bases and J by 8 bases, with 4 bases between. The CDR3 loop reads CASSYRDEQFF. DNA of the CDR3: TGTGCCAGCAGTTACCGGGATGAGCAGTTCTTC.

CDR3 nucleotide sequence: TGCGCCAGCAGCCCCCGGGTTGAAGGGGGCCTCAGCTACACCTTC. Translation: CASSPRVEGGLSYTF. The chain couples TRBV5-1 to TRBJ1-2; TRBD1 agrees at 7 bases. The CDR3 loop spans 15 amino acids. V trimming: 4 bases; J trimming: 9 bases; junction bases outside the gene matches: 15. The germline V gene encodes CDR1 SGHRS and CDR2 YFSETQ.

The chain recombines TRBV2 with TRBJ2-5, with D possibly matching TRBD2 (6 bases). V lost 5 bases to trimming and J lost 5 bases, with 15 bases between them. Germline-derived CDR1 and CDR2 are SNHLY and FYNNEI. The CDR3 length is 14 residues. CDR3 protein: CASSSRTGGETQYF. DNA for the CDR3: TGTGCCAGCAGTTCTCGGACTGGAGGGGAGACCCAGTACTTC. Filled out from reference TRBV2 and TRBJ2-5, the complete variable domain reads EPEVTQTPSHQVTQMGQEVILRCVPISNHLYFYWYRQILGQKVEFLVSFYNNEISEKSEIFDDQFSVERPDGSNFTLKIRSTKLEDSAMYFCASSSRTGGETQYFGPGTRLLVL.

The J gene is TRBJ1-2, the V gene TRBV2; TRBD1 aligns across 7 bases. The CDR3 contains 14 residues. V lost 6 bases to trimming and J lost 2 bases; unmatched junction nucleotides: 6. Germline V CDR1 and CDR2: SNHLY, FYNNEI. CDR3 region: CASRATGQNYGYTF. CDR3 DNA sequence: TGTGCCAGCAGGGCGACAGGGCAAAACTATGGCTACACCTTC.

V and J are TRBV5-1 and TRBJ2-1; a weak D match, TRBD1 (5 bases). The germline gives CDR1 SGHRS, CDR2 YFSETQ. V shed 4 bases and J shed 0 bases, with 11 bases lying between them. The CDR3 runs to 15 residues. Here the CDR3 DNA reads TGCGCCAGCAGCCTCGACAGCAGCTCCTACAATGAGCAGTTCTTC. Protein: CASSLDSSSYNEQFF.